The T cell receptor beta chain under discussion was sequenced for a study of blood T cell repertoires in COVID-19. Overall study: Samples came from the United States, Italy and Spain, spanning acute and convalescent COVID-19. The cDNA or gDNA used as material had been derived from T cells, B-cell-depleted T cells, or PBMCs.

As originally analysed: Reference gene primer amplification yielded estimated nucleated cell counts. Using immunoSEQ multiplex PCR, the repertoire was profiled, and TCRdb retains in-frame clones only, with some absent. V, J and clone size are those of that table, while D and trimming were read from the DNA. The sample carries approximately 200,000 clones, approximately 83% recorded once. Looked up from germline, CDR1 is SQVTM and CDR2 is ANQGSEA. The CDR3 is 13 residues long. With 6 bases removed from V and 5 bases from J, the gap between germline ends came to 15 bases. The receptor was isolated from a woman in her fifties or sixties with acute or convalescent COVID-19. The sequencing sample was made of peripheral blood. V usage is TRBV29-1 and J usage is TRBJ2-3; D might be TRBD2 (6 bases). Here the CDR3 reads CSVRIGGRDTQYF. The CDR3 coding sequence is TGCAGCGTCCGAATCGGGGGACGAGATACGCAGTATTTT.